This T cell receptor beta chain was identified during a study of blood T cell repertoires in COVID-19. In the original workflow: Scientists estimated how many nucleated cells there were by amplifying reference gene primers. The protocol was immunoSEQ multiplex PCR, while the TCRdb copy is restricted to in-frame clones and leaves out a portion. The DNA gave D and trimming, while V, J and clone size come from that table. In the table there are under 300,000 clones, less than 90% of which are singletons. Trimming shortened V by 4 bases and J by 0 bases, and 19 bases separated the two germline ends. CDR3 length: 18 residues. The V gene's germline CDR1 is SGHTA and CDR2 FQGNSA.

The J gene is TRBJ2-4, the V gene TRBV7-2, with a possible D match to TRBD2 (6 bases). The source material was peripheral blood. This sequence was found in a man aged 60 to 75 with acute or convalescent COVID-19. The CDR3 DNA reads as TGTGCCAGCAGCTCCGGGAGTTTGGGGGTGACAGCCAAAAACATTCAGTACTTC. This sequence encodes CASSSGSLGVTAKNIQYF.